A single sample gave rise to the 23 T cell receptor beta chains below, sequenced in a study of T cell repertoires in cytomegalovirus infection. TCRdb recomputed calls from the reads with MiXCR, one row per CDR3 protein. Among around 530,000 distinct CDR3 sequences, 15% to 20% were seen once, and the ten largest hold roughly a quarter. Specimen: CD8+ T cells from PBMCs. All receptors derive from a human donor in good health (CMV status not recorded). Some clones in this sample may be carry-over from other donors' samples.

The chain recombines TRBV28 with TRBJ1-2; TRBD1 might be the D (6 bases). CDR3 length: 15 residues. Germline V CDR1 and CDR2: MDHEN, SYDVKM. V lost 4 bases, J lost 6 bases, and 18 bases lay in between. DNA for the CDR3: TGTGCCAGCAGTTCCCTGGACAGCTGGGATGATGGCTACACCTTC. This gives the protein CASSSLDSWDDGYTF.

In its sample, this clonotype was seen once. A clone one base away is much larger, so this may be a read error. V and J are TRBV28 and TRBJ1-5, with TRBD1 as a possible D gene (6 bases). This CDR3 is 15 amino acids long. Per germline, CDR1 MDHEN and CDR2 SYDVKM. V lost 10 bases, J lost 5 bases, and 21 bases lay in between. Here the CDR3 DNA reads TGTGCCAACAGCCCGGCAGGGGAAAGTGATCAGCCCCAGCATTTT. Translating gives CANSPAGESDQPQHF.

The chain links TRBV27 to TRBJ1-4; D gene unclear. The CDR3 totals 14 residues. CDR1 MNHEY and CDR2 SMNVEV come from the germline V gene (reference sequence). Trimming pared 5 bases from V and 6 bases from J, leaving 13 bases between. This CDR3 is CASSTLQADEKLFF. CDR3 DNA sequence: TGTGCCAGCAGTACCTTACAAGCGGATGAAAAACTGTTTTTT.

Worth noting for this clonotype: Germline and junction disagree at one end, which may indicate a read error. The chain has TRBV24-1 and TRBJ1-2; tentative D call: TRBD1 (5 bases). This CDR3 spans 14 amino acids. Germline V lookup: CDR1 KGHDR, CDR2 SFDVKD. For the CDR3, the DNA is TGTGCCACCAGTGAAAAGGGGAGGGCCTTCGGCTACGCCTTC. Its protein is CATSEKGRAFGYAF.

This clonotype was recorded many times. The V call is TRBV12-3 or TRBV12-4, the J call TRBJ2-1; tentative D call: TRBD1 (5 bases). Trimming removed 1 base at V and 10 bases at J, with 11 bases between. The CDR3 runs 13 residues. CDR3 in amino acids: CASSLGGGVEQFF. The CDR3 coding sequence is TGTGCCAGCAGTTTAGGGGGCGGTGTGGAGCAGTTCTTC.

The V and J genes are TRBV4-1 and TRBJ2-1, with 11 bases matching TRBD1. Losses at the gene ends were 4 bases for V and 2 bases for J; bases not matched to a gene: 10. The CDR3 contains 18 residues. Germline V CDR1 and CDR2: MGHRA, YSYEKL. CDR3 loop: CASSLTGPGQGAYNEQFF. CDR3 sequence (DNA): TGCGCCAGCAGCCTGACGGGGCCGGGACAGGGGGCCTACAATGAGCAGTTCTTC.

The rearrangement links TRBV14 to TRBJ2-7, with 9 bases that match TRBD2. V was clipped by 0 bases and J by 5 bases; unmatched bases: 5. CDR1 is SGHDN, CDR2 FVKESK, per germline. The CDR3 has 15 amino acids. CDR3 bases: TGTGCCAGCAGCCAAGATTGGGGACTAGCCCACGAGCAGTACTTC. Amino acid sequence: CASSQDWGLAHEQYF.

This clonotype has only a few counts. The chain links TRBV5-1 to TRBJ2-7, with no clear D. The CDR3 totals 14 residues. V dropped 0 bases and J dropped 4 bases, with 11 bases sitting between them. CDR1 is SGHRS, CDR2 YFSETQ, per germline. Here the CDR3 DNA reads TGCGCCAGCAGCTTGGAATCCTCTTTTTACGAGCAGTACTTC. As protein: CASSLESSFYEQYF.

Of note for this clonotype: The junction differs from germline at one of its ends, possibly a read error. This chain's CDR3 is CARSPRLYNEQFF. Written as DNA, the CDR3 is TGCGCCCGCAGCCCCCGACTGTACAATGAGCAGTTCTTC. The J gene is TRBJ2-1, the V gene TRBV4-1; D remains unclear. The germline V gene encodes CDR1 MGHRA and CDR2 YSYEKL. The CDR3 length is 13 residues.

This clonotype appeared many times. The chain carries TRBV7-9 and TRBJ1-5; D gene ambiguous. Trimming shortened V by 8 bases and J by 6 bases, and 17 bases separated the two germline ends. The CDR3 is 14 amino acids. CDR1 and CDR2 from the germline V gene are SEHNR and FQNEAQ (reference sequence). This chain's CDR3 is CASSTGRVSQPQHF. The CDR3, as DNA: TGTGCCAGCTCCACTGGTAGGGTGAGTCAGCCCCAGCATTTT.

This clonotype was recorded many times. The chain has TRBV5-6 and TRBJ2-3, with TRBD2 identical over 10 bases. Germline CDR1 is SGHDT and CDR2 is YYEEEE. The CDR3 has 16 amino acids. V dropped 4 bases and J dropped 8; count of bases not matched to a gene: 13. CDR3 in DNA: TGTGCCAGCAGCATCTCGGGACTAGCGACAAAACCTACGCAGTATTTT. Protein sequence: CASSISGLATKPTQYF. The entire variable domain, with the rest obtained from reference TRBV5-6 and TRBJ2-3, is as follows: DAGVTQSPTHLIKTRGQQVTLRCSPKSGHDTVSWYQQALGQGPQFIFQYYEEEERQRGNFPDRFSGHQFPNYSSELNVNALLLGDSALYLCASSISGLATKPTQYFGPGTRLTVL.

This clonotype was seen ten or more times. V gene TRBV7-3 combines with J gene TRBJ2-3, with a possible D match to TRBD1 (6 bases). Trimming stripped 4 bases from V and 2 bases from J, with 10 bases between. This CDR3 comprises 14 residues. Germline V gene sequence: CDR1 SGHTA, CDR2 FQGTGA. The CDR3, as DNA: TGTGCCAGCAGCTCGGACAGTAACACAGATACGCAGTATTTT. It codes for CASSSDSNTDTQYF.

The chain has TRBV11-2 and TRBJ2-5, with 13 bases identical to TRBD2. Germline assignment: CDR1 SGHAT and CDR2 FQNNGV. J was trimmed by 4 bases and V by 2 bases; bases with no gene match: 13. The CDR3 contains 19 residues. In DNA form, the CDR3 reads TGTGCCAGCAGCTTATTGGCTGGGAGGACTAGCGGGGGTGGAGAGACCCAGTACTTC. Translation: CASSLLAGRTSGGGETQYF.

There are many counts of this clonotype. The chain couples TRBV7-8 to TRBJ2-1; tentatively, D is TRBD2 (5 bases). Germline assignment: CDR1 SGHVS and CDR2 FQNEAQ. Trimming removed 0 bases from V and 4 bases from J, with 16 bases in between. This CDR3 has 17 amino acids. The CDR3 here is CASSLAHSGLAYNEQFF. The CDR3 DNA reads TGTGCCAGCAGCTTAGCTCATTCGGGATTAGCGTACAATGAGCAGTTCTTC.

This clonotype has a count of ten or more. CDR3 amino acids: CASSRAEDYEQYF. For the CDR3, the DNA is TGTGCCAGCAGTCGGGCAGAGGACTACGAGCAGTACTTC. This sequence joins TRBV27 and TRBJ2-7; D remains ambiguous. Germline lookup yields CDR1 MNHEY and CDR2 SMNVEV (reference sequence). V lost 5 bases and J 3 bases, leaving 11 bases between the germline ends. The CDR3 totals 13 residues.

This clonotype has just a few counts. The rearrangement joins TRBV6-5 to TRBJ2-7, with 7 bases matching TRBD1. V lost 4 bases and J lost 3; bases outside the gene matches: 6. Germline V CDR1 and CDR2: MNHEY, SVGAGI. The CDR3 is 14 residues long. CDR3 loop: CASSSQGPLYEQYF. The CDR3, as DNA: TGTGCCAGCAGTTCACAGGGGCCCCTCTACGAGCAGTACTTC.

This clonotype has just a few counts. The CDR3 spells CASGSFTGLNSPLHF. In DNA form, the CDR3 reads TGTGCTAGTGGTTCCTTTACAGGGTTAAATTCACCCCTCCACTTT. This rearrangement joins TRBV12-5 to TRBJ1-6, with D perhaps TRBD1 (6 bases). CDR3 length equals 15 residues. The germline V gene encodes CDR1 LGHNT and CDR2 FRNRAP. V was pared by 4 bases and J by 7 bases, with 14 bases between.

The chain joins TRBV19 to TRBJ1-3; D might be TRBD1 (5 bases). The germline gives CDR1 LNHDA, CDR2 SQIVND (reference sequence). Trimming took off 5 bases at V and 0 bases at J, with 14 bases between the two ends. The CDR3 totals 16 residues. The CDR3 bases are TGTGCCAGTAGTCCGGGGACGGCGAGCTCTGGAAACACCATATATTTT. This codes for CASSPGTASSGNTIYF.

This clonotype has ten or more counts. V and J are TRBV6-1 and TRBJ1-2; the match to TRBD1 covers 8 bases. Germline assignment: CDR1 MNHNS and CDR2 SASEGT. V was clipped by 8 bases and J by 4 bases; unmatched bases: 6. CDR3 length equals 13 residues. CDR3: CASGNRGGYGYTF. In DNA form, the CDR3 reads TGTGCCAGCGGTAACAGGGGGGGCTATGGCTACACCTTC.

This clonotype was detected only a few times. This chain links TRBV24-1 with TRBJ2-1, with TRBD2 identical over 8 bases. Germline lookup yields CDR1 KGHDR and CDR2 SFDVKD. V lost 5 bases, J lost 6 bases, and 20 bases stayed unmatched. CDR3 size: 19 residues. The CDR3 sequence: CATSARGGEYIPRANEQFF. The CDR3 DNA follows: TGTGCCACCAGTGCCCGGGGGGGGGAGTACATCCCCCGAGCCAATGAGCAGTTCTTC.

This clonotype occurred a few times. The rearrangement uses TRBV15 and TRBJ2-1; maybe TRBD2 (6 bases). Trimming shortened V by 3 bases and J by 4 bases, and 16 bases separated the two germline ends. CDR1 is LNHNV and CDR2 is YYDKDF in the germline V gene (reference sequence). CDR3 length equals 16 residues. This CDR3 reads CATSSPGERSYNEQFF. The DNA for the CDR3 is TGTGCCACCAGCAGTCCGGGGGAAAGGAGTTACAATGAGCAGTTCTTC.

A note on this clonotype: The junction shows a germline mismatch at one end, possibly a read error. The chain joins TRBV2 to TRBJ2-1; D uncertain. The germline V gene encodes CDR1 SNHLY and CDR2 FYNNEI. The CDR3 contains 10 residues. In DNA form, the CDR3 reads TGTGCCAGCAGTGGGGCCCCTTGGGCCTTC. Residues: CASSGAPWAF. Full variable domain (remainder filled in from reference TRBV2 and TRBJ2-1): EPEVTQTPSHQVTQMGQEVILRCVPISNHLYFYWYRQILGQKVEFLVSFYNNEISEKSEIFDDQFSVERPDGSNFTLKIRSTKLEDSAMYFCASSGAPWAFGPGTRLTVL.

The J gene is TRBJ2-2, the V gene TRBV12-3 or TRBV12-4, with no clear D. Between the trimmed V and J ends, which lost 2 bases and 4 bases, there was a span of 11 bases. CDR3 length equals 15 residues. CDR3 in amino acids: CASSLKSAPTGELFF. As DNA, the CDR3 is TGTGCCAGCAGTTTAAAATCAGCACCCACCGGGGAGCTGTTTTTT.